What follows are 18 T cell receptor beta chains derived from one specimen sequenced in a study of shared clonotypes between healthy human individuals. Sequenced by immunoSEQ multiplex PCR; TCRdb stores in-frame clones only, minus some. The table lists a few million clones, roughly 90% of them singletons. The sample was naive CD4+ T cells from PBMCs. As to subset: CD45RA+ positively selected. Receptors originate from a man between 18 and 29 years old in good health. Some clones in this sample may be carry-over from other donors' samples.

The chain carries TRBV6-5 and TRBJ2-3, with 13 bases matching TRBD2. Germline CDR1 MNHEY, CDR2 SVGAGI. V lost 6 bases, J lost 3 bases, and 3 bases stayed unmatched. CDR3 length: 15 residues. This CDR3 reads CASRGLAGNTDTQYF. CDR3 nucleotides: TGTGCCAGCAGGGGACTAGCGGGAAATACAGATACGCAGTATTTT.

This clone was counted between two and nine times. The rearrangement joins TRBV13 to TRBJ1-5; D possibly corresponds to TRBD1 (5 bases). The CDR3 runs 17 residues. CDR1 and CDR2 from the germline V gene are PRHDT and FYEKMQ (reference sequence). Trimming took 0 bases from V and 2 from J, leaving 14 bases between them. The CDR3 here is CASSLGIRAQGNQPQHF. Here the CDR3 DNA reads TGTGCCAGCAGCTTAGGAATCAGGGCTCAGGGCAATCAGCCCCAGCATTTT.

The chain combines TRBV30 with TRBJ1-6; possible D gene TRBD1, 6 bases. In germline, CDR1 is GTSNPN, CDR2 SVGIG (reference sequence). The CDR3 sequence is 13 residues long. V was cut by 3 bases and J by 9 bases, with 12 bases left in between. This chain's CDR3 is CAWSSGAGSPLHF. Written as DNA, the CDR3 is TGTGCCTGGAGCTCGGGGGCCGGTTCACCCCTCCACTTT.

CDR3 loop: CASSRTRTSGLRTDTQYF. CDR3 DNA: TGTGCCAGCAGTCGGACTCGGACTAGCGGGCTACGCACAGATACGCAGTATTTT. The V and J genes are TRBV2 and TRBJ2-3, with 11 nucleotides matching TRBD2. The V gene's germline CDR1 is SNHLY and CDR2 FYNNEI. With V trimmed by 5 bases and J by 1 base, 11 bases remained unmatched. The CDR3 is 18 residues long.

This sequence joins TRBV7-8 and TRBJ1-1; D gene ambiguous. The CDR3 loop spans 15 amino acids. V was clipped by 2 bases and J by 3 bases, with 13 bases between them. Per germline, CDR1 SGHVS and CDR2 FQNEAQ. The CDR3 loop reads CASSLRRESDTEAFF. CDR3 DNA sequence: TGTGCCAGCAGCTTAAGAAGGGAATCGGACACTGAAGCTTTCTTT. The complete variable domain, with remaining parts taken from reference TRBV7-8 and TRBJ1-1, reads GAGVSQSPRYKVAKRGQDVALRCDPISGHVSLFWYQQALGQGPEFLTYFQNEAQLDKSGLPSDRFFAERPEGSVSTLKIQRTQQEDSAVYLCASSLRRESDTEAFFGQGTRLTVV.

The chain carries TRBV5-1 and TRBJ1-3; D may be TRBD1 (6 bases). Germline V CDR1 and CDR2: SGHRS, YFSETQ. The length of the CDR3 is 15 residues. V was clipped by 0 bases and J by 4 bases, with 11 bases between them. The CDR3: CASSLVGQGGNTIYF. The CDR3 region has the DNA TGCGCCAGCAGCTTGGTCGGCCAGGGGGGAAACACCATATATTTT.

The chain links TRBV11-1 to TRBJ2-5; 7 bases are a match to TRBD2. CDR3 length: 15 amino acids. The germline V gene encodes CDR1 SGHAT and CDR2 FQDESV (reference sequence). After removal of 1 base from V and 2 bases from J, the junction contained 4 bases not matched to a gene. In DNA, the CDR3 is TGTGCCAGCAGCTTAGAGGCTAGCGGACAAGAGACCCAGTACTTC. Translating gives CASSLEASGQETQYF.

This clone was counted between two and nine times. Other DNA sequences from this sample encode an identical CDR3 as well. CDR3 sequence (DNA): TGCGCCAGCAGCTTGGGGCAGACAAACACTGAAGCTTTCTTT. It codes for CASSLGQTNTEAFF. The gene calls are TRBV5-1 and TRBJ1-1; D is undetermined. CDR1 and CDR2 (germline): SGHRS, YFSETQ. The CDR3 runs to 14 residues. Trimming removed 0 bases from V and 2 bases from J, with 8 bases in between.

This clone has more than one count but fewer than ten. This specimen includes other DNA sequences encoding the same CDR3. The chain employs TRBV4-1 and TRBJ1-2; D gene unclear. Germline CDR1 is MGHRA and CDR2 is YSYEKL. The CDR3 extends over 12 amino acids. V was clipped by 4 bases and J by 4 bases, with 7 bases between them. The CDR3 here is CASSPGPYGYTF. CDR3 sequence (DNA): TGCGCCAGCAGCCCCGGACCCTATGGCTACACCTTC.

The chain's CDR3 is CASRVLGADTQYF. CDR3 in DNA: TGCGCCAGCAGGGTTCTAGGGGCAGATACGCAGTATTTT. The V gene is TRBV4-1, the J gene TRBJ2-3; tentatively, D is TRBD1 (5 bases). V gave up 6 bases and J gave up 4 bases, with 11 bases separating them. Germline-derived CDR1 and CDR2 are MGHRA and YSYEKL. The CDR3 runs 13 residues.

This sequence joins TRBV5-4 and TRBJ2-2; 11 bases are a match to TRBD2. Germline CDR1 and CDR2: SGHNT and YYREEE (reference sequence). The ends lost 5 bases at V and 6 bases at J; junction bases unmatched: 9. This CDR3 is built from 16 residues. CDR3 in amino acids: CASRTFSGRVPGELFF. CDR3 DNA: TGTGCCAGCAGAACCTTTAGCGGGAGGGTGCCCGGGGAGCTGTTTTTT.

The sample holds one count of this clone. The chain has TRBV28 and TRBJ2-7; 16 positions agree with TRBD2. There are 19 residues in the CDR3. Looked up from germline, CDR1 is MDHEN and CDR2 is SYDVKM. The junction had 10 bases not matched to a gene; V was cut back by 5 bases and J by 0 bases. The CDR3 sequence: CASSHMPGLAGGSSYEQYF. The DNA of the CDR3 is TGTGCCAGCAGTCATATGCCGGGACTAGCGGGAGGGAGCTCCTACGAGCAGTACTTC. Filled out from reference TRBV28 and TRBJ2-7, the complete variable domain reads DVKVTQSSRYLVKRTGEKVFLECVQDMDHENMFWYRQDPGLGLRLIYFSYDVKMKEKGDIPEGYSVSREKKERFSLILESASTNQTSMYLCASSHMPGLAGGSSYEQYFGPGTRLTVT.

The rearrangement links TRBV15 to TRBJ1-5; 10 bases fit TRBD1. Trimming cost V 2 bases and J 11 bases; bases outside gene matches: 9. CDR3 length equals 15 residues. Germline loops: CDR1 LNHNV, CDR2 YYDKDF (reference sequence). CDR3 nucleotide sequence: TGTGCCACCAGCAGACCGGGACAGGGGCGCCCTTCCCAGCATTTT. This sequence encodes CATSRPGQGRPSQHF.

This clone was seen a single time. This chain connects TRBV7-3 to TRBJ2-2; unclear D gene. CDR1 is SGHTA and CDR2 is FQGTGA in the germline V gene. Deletions cut 5 bases from V and 1 base from J, with 23 bases between. CDR3 size: 19 residues. The CDR3, as DNA: TGTGCCAGCAGCCGCCAACCCACCTTGACGACTCTGAACACCGGGGAGCTGTTTTTT. Encoded protein: CASSRQPTLTTLNTGELFF.

The chain employs TRBV7-6 and TRBJ2-3; D ambiguous. The CDR3 has 13 amino acids. V was clipped by 2 bases and J by 4 bases, with 7 bases between them. The germline gives CDR1 SGHVS, CDR2 FNYEAQ. This CDR3 reads CASSLTVPDTQYF. In DNA, the CDR3 is TGTGCCAGCAGCTTAACAGTTCCAGATACGCAGTATTTT.

This chain joins TRBV7-2 and TRBJ1-5, with a possible D match to TRBD1 (6 bases). The germline V gene encodes CDR1 SGHTA and CDR2 FQGNSA. There are 17 residues in the CDR3. The V and J ends lost 2 bases and 6 bases respectively, with 20 bases between them. The CDR3 is CASSLIGGQGSAQPQHF. CDR3 DNA sequence: TGTGCCAGCAGCTTAATTGGCGGGCAGGGGTCCGCTCAGCCCCAGCATTTT.

The chain couples TRBV11-2 to TRBJ2-5; TRBD1 matches at 9 bases. V dropped 5 bases and J dropped 5; count of bases not matched to a gene: 9. Per germline, CDR1 SGHAT and CDR2 FQNNGV. The CDR3 is made up of 15 amino acids. CDR3 DNA: TGTGCCAGCAGCGAGAACAGGGGGCGAAAGGAGACCCAGTACTTC. As protein: CASSENRGRKETQYF.

The J gene is TRBJ2-1, the V gene TRBV20-1, with D tentatively TRBD2 (5 bases). Between the trimmed V and J ends, which lost 6 bases and 10 bases, there was a span of 10 bases. CDR3 size: 10 residues. CDR1 and CDR2 (germline): DFQATT, SNEGSKA (reference sequence). The CDR3 DNA sequence: TGCAGTGCCCCGTCGGGGGAGCAGTTCTTC. Protein: CSAPSGEQFF.